This T cell receptor beta chain emerged from a study of blood T cell repertoires in COVID-19. Profiling relied on immunoSEQ multiplex PCR, and the TCRdb table lists in-frame clones only, not all of them. This sample carries roughly 300,000 clones, around 85% of them seen once, and the ten largest clones take 2% to 3%. Trimming cost V 3 bases and J 8 bases, with 11 bases left between them. CDR1 SGHTA and CDR2 FQGNSA come from the germline V gene. This CDR3 has 13 amino acids. Sequencing was carried out using PBMCs or T cells enriched from blood (not recorded which). The chain uses TRBV7-2 and TRBJ2-1, with D possibly matching TRBD1 (6 bases). This TCR came from a woman between 50 and 59 years old who had recovered from COVID-19. In DNA, the CDR3 is TGTGCCAGCAGCTTGCTACAGGGTCATGAGCAGTTCTTC. As protein: CASSLLQGHEQFF.